The 31 T cell receptor beta chains below all came from one sample that was sequenced in a study of CD8 T cells in ankylosing spondylitis. The antigens of these receptors remain unknown. Study outcomes and limitations: Among TCR beta sequences, a motif of under 10 highly homologous variants appeared characteristic of ankylosing spondylitis blood.

TCRdb fed the 5' RACE reads into MiXCR, producing one record per CDR3 protein. The profile shows roughly 700,000 distinct CDR3 sequences, 15% to 20% of them singletons. The specimen was blood, either unsorted or a sorted T cell fraction (not recorded which). These TCRs come from a male donor with ankylosing spondylitis.

This clonotype was counted between two and nine times. V gene TRBV12-3 or TRBV12-4 combines with J gene TRBJ1-5, with D unresolved. Deletions cut 3 bases from V and 5 bases from J, with 14 bases between. CDR3 length: 15 amino acids. The chain's CDR3 is CASSFSARTHQPQHF. The CDR3, as DNA: TGTGCCAGCAGTTTTTCGGCCAGGACCCATCAGCCCCAGCATTTT.

The chain employs TRBV6-5 and TRBJ2-5, with D hard to call. Trimming took 10 bases from V and 4 from J, leaving 13 bases between them. This CDR3 region has 12 residues. The germline gives CDR1 MNHEY, CDR2 SVGAGI. The CDR3 DNA follows: TGTGCCATCTCGGACGACGGAGAGACCCAGTACTTC. Translating gives CAISDDGETQYF.

In this sample, this clonotype turned up a few times. The chain recombines TRBV20-1 with TRBJ2-2; no firm D call. Germline lookup yields CDR1 DFQATT and CDR2 SNEGSKA (reference sequence). The CDR3 length is 14 residues. V lost 6 bases and J 7 bases, leaving 18 bases between the germline ends. CDR3 region: CSATGPRIHGELFF. In nucleotides, the CDR3 is TGCAGTGCAACCGGGCCACGGATCCACGGGGAGCTGTTTTTT.

This clonotype was detected only a few times. This sequence joins TRBV3-1 and TRBJ2-6; D is unresolved. The CDR3 sequence is 16 residues long. Germline values: CDR1 LGHDT, CDR2 YNNKEL (reference sequence). The V gene lost 1 base and the J gene lost 2 bases, with 9 bases spanning the gap. The DNA of the CDR3 is TGTGCCAGCAGCCAAGGTGGTGTAACTGGGGCCAACGTCCTGACTTTC. It yields the protein CASSQGGVTGANVLTF. Drawing the rest from reference TRBV3-1 and TRBJ2-6, the complete variable domain is DTAVSQTPKYLVTQMGNDKSIKCEQNLGHDTMYWYKQDSKKFLKIMFSYNNKELIINETVPNRFSPKSPDKAHLNLHINSLELGDSAVYFCASSQGGVTGANVLTFGAGSRLTVL.

V is TRBV20-1 and J is TRBJ2-3; possibly TRBD2 for D (6 bases). From germline, CDR1 is DFQATT and CDR2 SNEGSKA (reference sequence). This CDR3 is 13 amino acids long. CDR3 coding DNA: TGCAGGGGGTACGGAGGGCGCACAGATACGCAGTATTTT. Protein: CRGYGGRTDTQYF.

This clonotype was recorded a few times. The V call is TRBV30, the J call TRBJ2-2; 7 nucleotides agree with TRBD2. V lost 8 bases and J lost 2; bases outside the gene matches: 8. There are 14 residues in the CDR3. CDR1 is GTSNPN, CDR2 SVGIG, per germline (reference sequence). CDR3 amino acids: CAGGDSDNTGELFF. The CDR3, as DNA: TGTGCCGGGGGGGACTCTGATAACACCGGGGAGCTGTTTTTT.

This clonotype was counted between two and nine times. V and J are TRBV12-3 or TRBV12-4 and TRBJ2-1; 10 bases line up with TRBD2. This CDR3 contains 13 residues. V gave up 1 base and J gave up 12 bases; unmatched junction bases: 3. In DNA form, the CDR3 reads TGTGCCAGCAGTTTAGGCCTAGCGGGAGTGCAGTTCTTC. Translated, it gives CASSLGLAGVQFF.

The chain is built from TRBV5-4 and TRBJ1-2, with unresolved D. V dropped 0 bases and J dropped 0 bases, with 9 bases sitting between them. The CDR3 spans 15 residues. Per the germline V gene, CDR1 is SGHNT and CDR2 is YYREEE (reference sequence). The CDR3 DNA reads as TGTGCCAGCAGCTTGGAGGCGTCAGCTAACTATGGCTACACCTTC. Its translation: CASSLEASANYGYTF.

In its sample, this clonotype was seen many times. The chain has TRBV12-3 or TRBV12-4 and TRBJ1-5; D gene ambiguous. V shed 3 bases and J shed 11 bases, with 8 bases lying between them. The CDR3 consists of 11 residues. The CDR3 region has the DNA TGTGCCAGCAGTTTGGGCCAGGCCCAGCATTTT. Its translation: CASSLGQAQHF.

Many counts were recorded for this clonotype. This chain joins TRBV9 and TRBJ1-5, with unresolved D. The CDR3 loop spans 15 amino acids. The germline V gene encodes CDR1 SGDLS and CDR2 YYNGEE. The V gene lost 3 bases and the J gene lost 4 bases, with 14 bases spanning the gap. CDR3 in amino acids: CASSAGLIENQPQHF. CDR3 bases: TGTGCCAGCAGCGCCGGACTTATCGAAAATCAGCCCCAGCATTTT. Drawing the rest from reference TRBV9 and TRBJ1-5, the complete variable domain is DSGVTQTPKHLITATGQRVTLRCSPRSGDLSVYWYQQSLDQGLQFLIQYYNGEERAKGNILERFSAQQFPDLHSELNLSSLELGDSALYFCASSAGLIENQPQHFGDGTRLSIL.

This clonotype has a handful of counts. The V call is TRBV5-1, the J call TRBJ1-1; TRBD1 is a possible D gene (5 bases). This CDR3 region has 15 residues. The V gene lost 6 bases and the J gene lost 5 bases, with 20 bases spanning the gap. Germline V gene data show CDR1 as SGHRS and CDR2 as YFSETQ. The chain's CDR3 is CASTGLEAGATEAFF. CDR3 DNA: TGCGCCAGCACTGGCCTTGAGGCTGGGGCGACTGAAGCTTTCTTT.

The V gene is TRBV12-3 or TRBV12-4, the J gene TRBJ1-5; 7 bases agree with TRBD1. This CDR3 is 15 amino acids long. The junction had 10 bases not matched to a gene; V was cut back by 5 bases and J by 6 bases. The CDR3 here is CASSINRGGGQPQHF. CDR3 bases: TGTGCCAGCAGTATCAACAGGGGAGGGGGTCAGCCCCAGCATTTT.

Here the CDR3 reads CASRLTTGQGYTF. In DNA form, the CDR3 reads TGCGCCAGCCGGTTGACGACAGGCCAGGGCTACACCTTC. This chain uses TRBV5-1 with TRBJ1-2, with D possibly being TRBD1 (6 bases). CDR1 and CDR2 (germline): SGHRS, YFSETQ. The CDR3 length is 13 residues. Between the trimmed V and J ends, which lost 7 bases and 8 bases, there was a span of 18 bases. The full variable domain, its missing parts supplied by reference TRBV5-1 and TRBJ1-2, is KAGVTQTPRYLIKTRGQQVTLSCSPISGHRSVSWYQQTPGQGLQFLFEYFSETQRNKGNFPGRFSGRQFSNSRSEMNVSTLELGDSALYLCASRLTTGQGYTFGSGTRLTVV.

The sample holds a few counts of this clonotype. The chain has TRBV29-1 and TRBJ1-2; TRBD1 agrees at 7 bases. J gave up 4 bases and V 6 bases, and 14 bases lay outside the gene matches. The V gene's germline CDR1 is SQVTM and CDR2 ANQGSEA. This CDR3 is built from 15 residues. CDR3 sequence: CSVPAFGGQTYGYTF. The CDR3 nucleotides are TGCAGCGTCCCGGCTTTCGGGGGACAGACCTATGGCTACACCTTC.

This clonotype was observed a few times. V gene TRBV5-1 combines with J gene TRBJ1-2; D perhaps matches TRBD1 (5 bases). The V gene lost 7 bases and the J gene lost 7 bases, with 17 bases spanning the gap. This CDR3 contains 13 residues. The germline V gene encodes CDR1 SGHRS and CDR2 YFSETQ. The CDR3 protein is CASGTEGPFGYTF. Written as DNA, the CDR3 is TGCGCCAGCGGGACGGAGGGCCCCTTTGGCTACACCTTC.

This chain uses TRBV6-1 with TRBJ2-1; 13 bases align to TRBD2. J lost 8 bases, V lost 7 bases, and 5 bases had no gene match. The germline gives CDR1 MNHNS, CDR2 SASEGT. CDR3 length: 14 residues. This CDR3 reads CASKTSGRADEQFF. In nucleotides, the CDR3 is TGTGCCAGCAAAACTAGCGGGAGGGCCGATGAGCAGTTCTTC.

This sequence joins TRBV28 and TRBJ2-1, with 8 bases that match TRBD2. Germline V gene data show CDR1 as MDHEN and CDR2 as SYDVKM. The ends lost 5 bases at V and 0 bases at J; junction bases unmatched: 6. This CDR3 region has 16 residues. CDR3 sequence reads: CASSTVAGISYNEQFF. For the CDR3, the DNA is TGTGCCAGCAGTACCGTAGCGGGGATCTCCTACAATGAGCAGTTCTTC. Variable domain in full (rest from reference TRBV28 and TRBJ2-1): DVKVTQSSRYLVKRTGEKVFLECVQDMDHENMFWYRQDPGLGLRLIYFSYDVKMKEKGDIPEGYSVSREKKERFSLILESASTNQTSMYLCASSTVAGISYNEQFFGPGTRLTVL.

The chain joins TRBV9 to TRBJ1-4, with TRBD1 matching 9 bases. Germline V CDR1 and CDR2: SGDLS, YYNGEE. V lost 0 bases to trimming and J lost 8 bases; unmatched junction nucleotides: 8. This CDR3 is built from 16 residues. The CDR3 DNA reads TGTGCCAGCAGCGTAGGAACAGGGGGCTTTGAGGAAAAACTGTTTTTT. It yields the protein CASSVGTGGFEEKLFF.

This rearrangement joins TRBV6-1 to TRBJ1-1; 9 bases are a match to TRBD1. Germline lookup yields CDR1 MNHNS and CDR2 SASEGT. With V trimmed by 4 bases and J by 3 bases, 3 bases remained unmatched. The CDR3 is made up of 14 amino acids. The CDR3 sequence: CASSADRGYTEAFF. DNA of the CDR3: TGTGCCAGCAGTGCTGACAGGGGGTACACTGAAGCTTTCTTT.

The genes are TRBV20-1 and TRBJ2-2; TRBD2 matches 7 bases. The V and J ends lost 3 bases and 3 bases, in that order; junction bases with no gene match: 16. CDR1 is DFQATT, CDR2 SNEGSKA, per germline (reference sequence). The CDR3 is 18 residues long. The CDR3 reads CSASGSAGGSDYTGELFF. The CDR3 DNA follows: TGCAGTGCTAGTGGTTCCGCGGGCGGGAGCGACTACACCGGGGAGCTGTTTTTT.

The chain carries TRBV9 and TRBJ2-5; TRBD1 is a possible D gene (6 bases). The CDR3 extends over 14 amino acids. Per germline, CDR1 SGDLS and CDR2 YYNGEE. Trimming removed 2 bases from V and 4 bases from J, with 12 bases in between. The CDR3 sequence is CASSVQGLRETQYF. For the CDR3, the DNA is TGTGCCAGCAGCGTGCAGGGGCTACGAGAGACCCAGTACTTC.

The V and J genes are TRBV28 and TRBJ2-1, with D maybe TRBD2 (7 bases). CDR3 length equals 16 residues. From germline, CDR1 is MDHEN and CDR2 SYDVKM. Trimming cost V 4 bases and J 4 bases, with 17 bases left between them. CDR3: CASSSPRGPNYNEQFF. The CDR3 coding sequence is TGTGCCAGCAGTTCACCGCGGGGGCCGAATTACAATGAGCAGTTCTTC. Full variable domain (rest looked up from reference TRBV28 and TRBJ2-1): DVKVTQSSRYLVKRTGEKVFLECVQDMDHENMFWYRQDPGLGLRLIYFSYDVKMKEKGDIPEGYSVSREKKERFSLILESASTNQTSMYLCASSSPRGPNYNEQFFGPGTRLTVL.

This clonotype appeared a few times. The chain is built from TRBV11-2 and TRBJ1-1; no definite D call. The germline gives CDR1 SGHAT, CDR2 FQNNGV. This CDR3 contains 14 residues. Trimming removed 5 bases from V and 3 bases from J, with 13 bases in between. This chain's CDR3 is CASSPTGRDTEAFF. CDR3 sequence (DNA): TGTGCCAGCAGCCCTACTGGGCGGGACACTGAAGCTTTCTTT.

This clonotype appeared many times. The J gene is TRBJ1-1, the V gene TRBV5-5; D ambiguous. The CDR3 is 12 amino acids. CDR1 SGHKS and CDR2 YYEKEE come from the germline V gene (reference sequence). Trimming pared 3 bases from V and 3 bases from J, leaving 6 bases between. Here the CDR3 DNA reads TGTGCCAGCAGCTGGGATTACACTGAAGCTTTCTTT. This gives the protein CASSWDYTEAFF. Variable domain in full (rest from reference TRBV5-5 and TRBJ1-1): DAGVTQSPTHLIKTRGQQVTLRCSPISGHKSVSWYQQVLGQGPQFIFQYYEKEERGRGNFPDRFSARQFPNYSSELNVNALLLGDSALYLCASSWDYTEAFFGQGTRLTVV.

The V and J genes are TRBV5-1 and TRBJ2-7; D tentatively fits TRBD1 or TRBD2 (5 bases each). The V gene's germline CDR1 is SGHRS and CDR2 YFSETQ. CDR3 length: 14 residues. Trimming removed 3 bases at V and 1 base at J, with 11 bases between. CDR3: CASSSRDGSYEQYF. CDR3 nucleotides: TGCGCCAGCAGCTCCCGGGACGGTTCCTACGAGCAGTACTTC.

This clonotype has at least ten counts. V and J are TRBV12-3 or TRBV12-4 and TRBJ2-7; no reliable D call. The CDR3 contains 12 residues. The ends were cut back, 5 bases at V and 2 bases at J, with 7 bases in the middle. This CDR3 reads CASSPDTYEQYF. CDR3 DNA sequence: TGTGCCAGCAGTCCAGACACCTACGAGCAGTACTTC.

This clonotype was detected only a few times. The chain links TRBV4-1 to TRBJ2-1; tentatively, D is TRBD2 (6 bases). V lost 0 bases and J lost 6, with 12 bases in between. The CDR3 is 15 residues long. Germline values: CDR1 MGHRA, CDR2 YSYEKL. The CDR3 bases are TGCGCCAGCAGCCAAGATTTGACTAGTAGCAATGAGCAGTTCTTC. Encoded protein: CASSQDLTSSNEQFF.

This clonotype was counted many times. The rearrangement uses TRBV20-1 and TRBJ2-7; D ambiguous. The CDR3 extends over 12 amino acids. Trimming stripped 7 bases from V and 0 bases from J, with 10 bases between. Germline-derived CDR1 and CDR2 are DFQATT and SNEGSKA (reference sequence). The CDR3, as DNA: TGCAGTGAGCAGGTCCTCTCCTACGAGCAGTACTTC. It codes for CSEQVLSYEQYF.

At least ten counts were recorded for this clonotype. This rearrangement joins TRBV27 to TRBJ2-7; 8 bases are shared with TRBD2. This CDR3 has 15 amino acids. The V and J ends lost 3 bases and 8 bases, in that order; junction bases with no gene match: 12. Germline values: CDR1 MNHEY, CDR2 SMNVEV (reference sequence). Here the CDR3 reads CASSFTSGRALQQYF. The CDR3 nucleotides read TGTGCCAGCAGTTTTACTAGCGGAAGGGCACTACAGCAGTACTTC.

This clonotype turned up a few times. One end of the junction fails to match germline, which may point to a read error. The rearrangement uses TRBV12-3 or TRBV12-4 and TRBJ1-1; D is ambiguous. The CDR3 is 12 residues long. The CDR3 sequence: CASSFGNNEAFF. The CDR3 DNA is TGTGCCAGCAGTTTCGGCAACAATGAAGCTTTCTTT.

There are a few counts of this clonotype. The chain is built from TRBV11-1 and TRBJ2-1; 15 nucleotides agree with TRBD2. The length of the CDR3 is 18 residues. J gave up 7 bases and V 5 bases, and 12 bases lay outside the gene matches. CDR1 is SGHAT, CDR2 FQDESV, per germline (reference sequence). CDR3 amino acids: CASSHGLAGGPSGNEQFF. The CDR3 DNA is TGTGCCAGCAGCCATGGACTAGCGGGAGGGCCCTCGGGGAATGAGCAGTTCTTC. The variable domain in full, with the rest retrieved from reference TRBV11-1 and TRBJ2-1, is EAEVAQSPRYKITEKSQAVAFWCDPISGHATLYWYRQILGQGPELLVQFQDESVVDDSQLPKDRFSAERLKGVDSTLKIQPAELGDSAMYLCASSHGLAGGPSGNEQFFGPGTRLTVL.